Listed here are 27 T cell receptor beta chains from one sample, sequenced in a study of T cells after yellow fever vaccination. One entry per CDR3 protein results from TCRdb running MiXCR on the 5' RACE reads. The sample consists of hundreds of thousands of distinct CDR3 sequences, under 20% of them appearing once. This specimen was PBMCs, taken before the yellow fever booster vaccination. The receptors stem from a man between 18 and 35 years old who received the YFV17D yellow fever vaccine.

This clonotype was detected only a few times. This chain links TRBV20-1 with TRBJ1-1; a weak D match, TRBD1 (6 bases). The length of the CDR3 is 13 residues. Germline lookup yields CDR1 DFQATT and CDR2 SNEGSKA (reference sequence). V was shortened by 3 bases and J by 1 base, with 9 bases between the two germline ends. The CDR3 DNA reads TGCAGTGCTAGCGAACAGGGGAACACTGAAGCTTTCTTT. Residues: CSASEQGNTEAFF.

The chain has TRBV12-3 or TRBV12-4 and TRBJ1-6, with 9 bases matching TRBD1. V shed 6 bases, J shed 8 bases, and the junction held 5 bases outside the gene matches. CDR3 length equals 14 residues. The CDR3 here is CASRTGGAYSPLHF. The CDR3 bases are TGTGCCAGCAGAACAGGGGGCGCTTATTCACCCCTCCACTTT.

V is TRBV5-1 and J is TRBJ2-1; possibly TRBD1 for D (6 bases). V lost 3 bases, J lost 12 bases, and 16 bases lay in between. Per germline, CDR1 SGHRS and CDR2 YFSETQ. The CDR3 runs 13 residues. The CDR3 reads CASSSNEGGVQFF. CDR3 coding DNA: TGCGCCAGCAGCTCCAACGAAGGGGGTGTGCAGTTCTTC.

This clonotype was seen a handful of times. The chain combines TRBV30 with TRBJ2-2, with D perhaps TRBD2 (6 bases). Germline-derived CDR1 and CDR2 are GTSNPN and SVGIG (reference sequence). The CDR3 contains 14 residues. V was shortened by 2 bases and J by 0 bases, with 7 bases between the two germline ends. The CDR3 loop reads CAWSRLANTGELFF. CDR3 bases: TGTGCCTGGAGTCGACTAGCGAACACCGGGGAGCTGTTTTTT.

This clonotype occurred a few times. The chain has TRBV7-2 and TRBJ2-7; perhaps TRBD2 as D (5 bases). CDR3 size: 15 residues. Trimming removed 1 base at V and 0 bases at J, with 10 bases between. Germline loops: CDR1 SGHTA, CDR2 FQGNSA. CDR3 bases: TGTGCCAGCAGCTTAGTAGCTGGGAGCTCCTACGAGCAGTACGTC. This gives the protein CASSLVAGSSYEQYV.

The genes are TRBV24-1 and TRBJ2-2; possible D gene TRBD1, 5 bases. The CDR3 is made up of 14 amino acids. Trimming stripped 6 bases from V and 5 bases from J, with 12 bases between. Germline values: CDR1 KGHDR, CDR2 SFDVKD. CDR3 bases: TGTGCCACCAGTCTCGCAGGGTCTACCGGGGAGCTGTTTTTT. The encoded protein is CATSLAGSTGELFF.

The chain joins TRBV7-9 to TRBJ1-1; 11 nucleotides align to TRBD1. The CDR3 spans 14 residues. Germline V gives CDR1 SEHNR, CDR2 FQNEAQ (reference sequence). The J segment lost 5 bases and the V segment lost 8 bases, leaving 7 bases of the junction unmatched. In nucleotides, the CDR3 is TGTGCCAGCGGGTCGGACAGGGGGCGGACTGAAGCTTTCTTT. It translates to CASGSDRGRTEAFF.

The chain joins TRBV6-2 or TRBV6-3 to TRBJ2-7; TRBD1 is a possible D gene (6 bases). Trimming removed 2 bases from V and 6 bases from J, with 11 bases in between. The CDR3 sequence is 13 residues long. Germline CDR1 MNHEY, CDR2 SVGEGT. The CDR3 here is CASSYTGMREQYV. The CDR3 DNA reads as TGTGCCAGCAGTTACACAGGGATGCGCGAGCAGTACGTC.

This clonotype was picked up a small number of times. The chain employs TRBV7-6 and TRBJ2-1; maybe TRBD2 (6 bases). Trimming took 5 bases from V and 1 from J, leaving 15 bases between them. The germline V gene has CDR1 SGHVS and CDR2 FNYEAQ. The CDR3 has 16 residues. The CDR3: CASSTRMGGSYNEQFF. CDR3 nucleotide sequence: TGTGCCAGCAGCACACGAATGGGGGGTTCCTACAATGAGCAGTTCTTC.

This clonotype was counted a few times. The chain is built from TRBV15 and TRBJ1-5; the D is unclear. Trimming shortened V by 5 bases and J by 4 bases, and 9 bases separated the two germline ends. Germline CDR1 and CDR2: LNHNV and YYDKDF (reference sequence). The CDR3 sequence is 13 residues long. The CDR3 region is CATSPHLNQPQHF. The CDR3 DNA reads TGTGCCACCAGCCCGCATTTAAATCAGCCCCAGCATTTT.

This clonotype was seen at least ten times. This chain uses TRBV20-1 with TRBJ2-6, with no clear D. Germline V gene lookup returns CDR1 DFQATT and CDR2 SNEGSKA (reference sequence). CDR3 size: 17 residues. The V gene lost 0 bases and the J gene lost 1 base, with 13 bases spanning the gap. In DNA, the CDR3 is TGCAGTGCTAGAGATTCGGGTATACTATCTGGGGCCAACGTCCTGACTTTC. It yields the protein CSARDSGILSGANVLTF.

The CDR3 DNA sequence: TGCGCCAGCAGCCACGGGACTAGCCAGGAGCAGTTCTTC. It codes for CASSHGTSQEQFF. The V and J genes are TRBV5-1 and TRBJ2-1; 9 nucleotides match TRBD2. In germline, CDR1 is SGHRS, CDR2 YFSETQ. V lost 4 bases, J lost 10 bases, and 6 bases stayed unmatched. There are 13 residues in the CDR3. The complete variable domain, with remaining parts taken from reference TRBV5-1 and TRBJ2-1, reads KAGVTQTPRYLIKTRGQQVTLSCSPISGHRSVSWYQQTPGQGLQFLFEYFSETQRNKGNFPGRFSGRQFSNSRSEMNVSTLELGDSALYLCASSHGTSQEQFFGPGTRLTVL.

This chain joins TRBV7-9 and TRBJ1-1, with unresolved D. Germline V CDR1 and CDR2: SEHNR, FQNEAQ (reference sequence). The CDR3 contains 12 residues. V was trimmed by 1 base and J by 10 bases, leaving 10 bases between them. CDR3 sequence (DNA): TGTGCCAGCAGCTTAGGACTTCCGGGAGCTTTCTTT. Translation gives CASSLGLPGAFF.

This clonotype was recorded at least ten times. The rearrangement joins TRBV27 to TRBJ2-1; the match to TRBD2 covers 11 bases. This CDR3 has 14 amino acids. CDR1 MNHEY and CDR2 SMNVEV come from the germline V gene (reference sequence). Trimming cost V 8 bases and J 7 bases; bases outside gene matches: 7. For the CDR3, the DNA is TGTGCCAGCTCCGGGACTAGCGGAAGGAATGAGCAGTTCTTC. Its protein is CASSGTSGRNEQFF.

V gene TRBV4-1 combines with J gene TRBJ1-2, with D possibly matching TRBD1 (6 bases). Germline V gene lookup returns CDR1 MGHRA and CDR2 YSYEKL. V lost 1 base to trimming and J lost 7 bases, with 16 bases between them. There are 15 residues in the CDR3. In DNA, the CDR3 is TGCGCCAGCAGCCAAGTTGATGGGGGCGACAGTGGCTACACCTTC. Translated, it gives CASSQVDGGDSGYTF.

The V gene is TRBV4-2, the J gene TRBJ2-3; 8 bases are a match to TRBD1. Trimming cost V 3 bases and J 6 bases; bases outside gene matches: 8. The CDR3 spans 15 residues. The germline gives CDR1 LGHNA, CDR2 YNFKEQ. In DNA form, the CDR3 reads TGTGCCAGCAGCCATGGACAGGGTAGGGTGGATACGCAGTATTTT. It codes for CASSHGQGRVDTQYF.

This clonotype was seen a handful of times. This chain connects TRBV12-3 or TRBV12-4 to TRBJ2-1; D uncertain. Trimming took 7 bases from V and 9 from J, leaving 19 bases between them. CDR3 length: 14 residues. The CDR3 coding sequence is TGTGCCAGCAACTACTTTTCCAACGTTGGTGAGCAGTTCTTC. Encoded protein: CASNYFSNVGEQFF.

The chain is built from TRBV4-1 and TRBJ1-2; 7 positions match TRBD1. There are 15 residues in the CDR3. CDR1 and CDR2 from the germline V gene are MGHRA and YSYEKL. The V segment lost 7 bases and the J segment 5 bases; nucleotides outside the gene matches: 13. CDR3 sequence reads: CASNTGTEVPYGYTF. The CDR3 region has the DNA TGCGCCAGCAACACCGGGACAGAAGTCCCATATGGCTACACCTTC.

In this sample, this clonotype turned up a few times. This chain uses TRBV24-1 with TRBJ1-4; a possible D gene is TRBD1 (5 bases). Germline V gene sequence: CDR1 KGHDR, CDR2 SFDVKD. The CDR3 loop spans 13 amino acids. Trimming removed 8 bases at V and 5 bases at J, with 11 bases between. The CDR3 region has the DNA TGTGCCACCACAGGGCCATCGAATGAAAAACTGTTTTTT. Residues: CATTGPSNEKLFF.

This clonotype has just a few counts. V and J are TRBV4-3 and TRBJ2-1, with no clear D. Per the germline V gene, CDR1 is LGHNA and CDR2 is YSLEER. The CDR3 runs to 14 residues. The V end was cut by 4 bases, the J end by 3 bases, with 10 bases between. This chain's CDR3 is CASSRAVNYNEQFF. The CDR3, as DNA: TGCGCCAGCAGCCGGGCGGTGAACTACAATGAGCAGTTCTTC.

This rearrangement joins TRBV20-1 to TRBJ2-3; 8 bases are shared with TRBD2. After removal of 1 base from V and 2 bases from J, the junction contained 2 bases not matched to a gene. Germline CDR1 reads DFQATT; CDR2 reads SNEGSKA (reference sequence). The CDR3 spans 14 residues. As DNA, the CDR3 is TGCAGTGCTAGAGTAGCGGGGAACACAGATACGCAGTATTTT. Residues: CSARVAGNTDTQYF.

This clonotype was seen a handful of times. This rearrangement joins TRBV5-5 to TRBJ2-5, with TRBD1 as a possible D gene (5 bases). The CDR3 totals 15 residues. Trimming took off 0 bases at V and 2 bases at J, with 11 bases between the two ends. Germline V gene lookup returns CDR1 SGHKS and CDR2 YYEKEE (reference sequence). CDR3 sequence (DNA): TGTGCCAGCAGCTTGGGAGGCTCAGGGCAAGAGACCCAGTACTTC. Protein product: CASSLGGSGQETQYF. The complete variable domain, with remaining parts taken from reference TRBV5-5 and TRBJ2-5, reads DAGVTQSPTHLIKTRGQQVTLRCSPISGHKSVSWYQQVLGQGPQFIFQYYEKEERGRGNFPDRFSARQFPNYSSELNVNALLLGDSALYLCASSLGGSGQETQYFGPGTRLLVL.

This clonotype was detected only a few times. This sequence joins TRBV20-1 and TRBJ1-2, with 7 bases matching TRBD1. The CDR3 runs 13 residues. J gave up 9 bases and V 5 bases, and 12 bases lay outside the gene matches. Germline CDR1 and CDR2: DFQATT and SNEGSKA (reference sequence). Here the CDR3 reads CSACRDRLLSYTF. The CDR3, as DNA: TGCAGTGCTTGCCGGGACAGACTTTTGAGCTACACCTTC.

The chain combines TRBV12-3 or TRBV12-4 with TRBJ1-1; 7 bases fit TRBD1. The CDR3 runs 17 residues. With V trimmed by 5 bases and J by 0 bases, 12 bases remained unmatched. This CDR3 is CASSVGQLLPMNTEAFF. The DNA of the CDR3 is TGTGCCAGCAGTGTGGGACAGCTACTTCCTATGAACACTGAAGCTTTCTTT.

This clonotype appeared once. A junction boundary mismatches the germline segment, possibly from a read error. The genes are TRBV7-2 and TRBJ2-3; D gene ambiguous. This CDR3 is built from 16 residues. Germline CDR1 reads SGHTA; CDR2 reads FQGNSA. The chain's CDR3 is CASSPPASDVADMQYF. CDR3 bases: TGTGCCAGCAGCCCACCAGCGAGTGATGTCGCAGATATGCAGTATTTT.

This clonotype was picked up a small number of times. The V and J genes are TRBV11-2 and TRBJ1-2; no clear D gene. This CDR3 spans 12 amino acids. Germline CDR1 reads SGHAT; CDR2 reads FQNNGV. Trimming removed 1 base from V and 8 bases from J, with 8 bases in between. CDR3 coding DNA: TGTGCCAGCAGCTTAGCCGGGAGCGGCTACACCTTC. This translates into CASSLAGSGYTF.

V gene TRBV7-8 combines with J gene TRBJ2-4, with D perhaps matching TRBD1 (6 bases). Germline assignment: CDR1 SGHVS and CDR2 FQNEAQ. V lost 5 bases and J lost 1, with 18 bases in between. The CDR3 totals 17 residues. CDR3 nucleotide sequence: TGTGCCAGCAGCGCCCGTAACAGGGTGGTTGCCAAAAACATTCAGTACTTC. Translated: CASSARNRVVAKNIQYF.